This T cell receptor beta chain emerged from a study of blood T cells in healthy people across ages. This clonotype occurred a few times. Primers used in a second PCR of roughly 7 to 12 cycles were a sample-barcoded 5' primer and a J-beta primer mix. Using its own MiXCR run on the 5' RACE reads, TCRdb lists one record per CDR3 protein. This sample has 1.5 million to 2 million distinct CDR3 sequences; 25% to 30% occur once, and the top ten carry 7% to 9%. Germline V gives CDR1 SNHLY, CDR2 FYNNEI. The CDR3 spans 14 residues. Trimming took off 4 bases at V and 3 bases at J, with 12 bases between the two ends.

The chain combines TRBV2 with TRBJ1-1; perhaps TRBD1 as D (5 bases). The origin of this receptor is a woman under 40 in good health. The sequenced material came from blood. The CDR3 region is CASSGLGGYTEAFF. The CDR3 region has the DNA TGTGCCAGCAGTGGTCTTGGGGGGTACACTGAAGCTTTCTTT.